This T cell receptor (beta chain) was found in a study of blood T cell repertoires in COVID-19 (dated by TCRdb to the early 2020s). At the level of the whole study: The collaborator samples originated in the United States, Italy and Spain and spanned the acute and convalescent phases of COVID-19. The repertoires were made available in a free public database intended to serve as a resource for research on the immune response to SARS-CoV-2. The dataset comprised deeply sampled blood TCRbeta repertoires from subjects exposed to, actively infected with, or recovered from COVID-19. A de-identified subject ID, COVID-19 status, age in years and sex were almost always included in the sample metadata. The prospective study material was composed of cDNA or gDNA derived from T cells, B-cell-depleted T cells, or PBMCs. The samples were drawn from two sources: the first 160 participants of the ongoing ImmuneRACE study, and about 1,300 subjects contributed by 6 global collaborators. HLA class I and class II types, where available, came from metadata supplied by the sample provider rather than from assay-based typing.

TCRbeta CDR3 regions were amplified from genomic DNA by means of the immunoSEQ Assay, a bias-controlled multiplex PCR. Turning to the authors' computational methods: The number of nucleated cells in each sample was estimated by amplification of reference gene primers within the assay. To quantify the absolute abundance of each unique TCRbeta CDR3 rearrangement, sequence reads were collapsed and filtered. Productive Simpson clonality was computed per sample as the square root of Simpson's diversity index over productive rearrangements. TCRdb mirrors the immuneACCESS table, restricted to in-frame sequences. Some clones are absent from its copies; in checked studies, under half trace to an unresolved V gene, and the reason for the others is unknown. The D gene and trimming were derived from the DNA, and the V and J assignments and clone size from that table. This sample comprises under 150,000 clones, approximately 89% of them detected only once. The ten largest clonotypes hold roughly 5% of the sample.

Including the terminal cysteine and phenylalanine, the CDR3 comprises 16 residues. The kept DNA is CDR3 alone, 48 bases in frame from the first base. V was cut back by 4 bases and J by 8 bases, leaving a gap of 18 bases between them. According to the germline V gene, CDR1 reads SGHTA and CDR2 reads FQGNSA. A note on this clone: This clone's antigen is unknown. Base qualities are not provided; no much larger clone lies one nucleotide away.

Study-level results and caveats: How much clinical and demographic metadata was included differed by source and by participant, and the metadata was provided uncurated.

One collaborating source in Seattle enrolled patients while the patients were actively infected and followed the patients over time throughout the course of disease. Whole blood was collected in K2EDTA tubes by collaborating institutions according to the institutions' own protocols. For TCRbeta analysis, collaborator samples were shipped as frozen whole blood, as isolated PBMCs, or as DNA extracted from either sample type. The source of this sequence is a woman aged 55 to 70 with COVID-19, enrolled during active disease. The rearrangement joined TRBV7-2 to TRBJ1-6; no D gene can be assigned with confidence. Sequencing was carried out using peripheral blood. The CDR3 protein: CASSSTPRISDSPLHF. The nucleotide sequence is TGTGCCAGCAGCTCGACCCCGAGGATATCAGATTCACCCCTCCACTTT.